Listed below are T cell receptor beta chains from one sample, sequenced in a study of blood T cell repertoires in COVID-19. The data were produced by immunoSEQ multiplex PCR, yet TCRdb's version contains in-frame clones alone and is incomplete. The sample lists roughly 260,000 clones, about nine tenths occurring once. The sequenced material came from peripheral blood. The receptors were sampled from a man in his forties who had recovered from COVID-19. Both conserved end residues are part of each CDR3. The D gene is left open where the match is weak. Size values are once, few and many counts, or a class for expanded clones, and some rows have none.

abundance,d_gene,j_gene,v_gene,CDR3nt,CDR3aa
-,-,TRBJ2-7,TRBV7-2,TGTGCCAGCAGCTTAGTTCAGGGGTATACCTACGAGCAGTACTTC,CASSLVQGYTYEQYF
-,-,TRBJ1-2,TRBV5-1,TGCGCCAGCAGCTCGCGTACAGCCCCGGTCGGCTACACCTTC,CASSSRTAPVGYTF
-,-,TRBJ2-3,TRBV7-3,TGTGCCAGCAGCTTAATTGCAGGGGGCACAGATACGCAGTATTTT,CASSLIAGGTDTQYF
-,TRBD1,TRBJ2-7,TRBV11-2,TGTGCCAGCAGCCCCATTGGACAGGGGGTTTCCTACGAGCAGTACTTC,CASSPIGQGVSYEQYF
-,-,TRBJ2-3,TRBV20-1,TGCAGTGCTACAGGGACAGATACGCAGTATTTT,CSATGTDTQYF
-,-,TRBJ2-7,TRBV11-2,TGTGCCAGCAGCTCCTACTACTACGAGCAGTACTTC,CASSSYYYEQYF
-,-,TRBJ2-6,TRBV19,TGTGCCAGTAGAACGGCTGGGGCCAACGTCCTGACTTTC,CASRTAGANVLTF
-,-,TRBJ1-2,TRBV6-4,TGTGCCAGCGTGGTGGGCTGCAACTATGGCTACACCTTC,CASVVGCNYGYTF
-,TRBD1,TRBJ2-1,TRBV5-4,TGTGCCAGCAGCTTGGCATTCGGGACAAACCACAGGGGTGAGCAGTTCTTC,CASSLAFGTNHRGEQFF
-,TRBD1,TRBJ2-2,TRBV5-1,TGCGCCAGCAGCACGACAGGGAGGAACACCGGGGAGCTGTTTTTT,CASSTTGRNTGELFF
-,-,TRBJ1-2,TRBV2,TGTGCCAGCCTAACGGGGGGAGCCTACGGCTACACCTTC,CASLTGGAYGYTF
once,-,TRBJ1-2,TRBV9,TGTGCCAGCAGCGTAGAGGTTACAGCAGAACCCTATGGCTACACCTTC,CASSVEVTAEPYGYTF
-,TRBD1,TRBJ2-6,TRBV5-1,TGCGCCAGCAGCTGGGGACAGGGGTTAAGTGGGGCCAACGTCCTGACTTTC,CASSWGQGLSGANVLTF
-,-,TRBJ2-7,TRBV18,TGTGCCAGCTCACCCGGAGGGGGGGCCTTCGAGCAGTACTTC,CASSPGGGAFEQYF
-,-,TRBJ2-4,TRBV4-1,TGCGCCAGCAGCCAAGAGGGGGCTCTTGCGGACATTCAGTACTTC,CASSQEGALADIQYF
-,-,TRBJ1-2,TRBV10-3,TGTGCCATCACTCGGACTGCCGGGGAAGGCTACACCTTC,CAITRTAGEGYTF
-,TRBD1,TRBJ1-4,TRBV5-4,TGTGCCAGCAGCCCGGGGGACAGGTCTAATGAAAAACTGTTTTTT,CASSPGDRSNEKLFF
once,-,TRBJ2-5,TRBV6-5,TGTGCCAGCACGGGTGGCGCGCGGAAGACCCAGTACTTC,CASTGGARKTQYF
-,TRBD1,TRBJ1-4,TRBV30,TGTGCCTGGGGAAGGACAGGGGGTCTTGAAAAACTGTTTTTT,CAWGRTGGLEKLFF
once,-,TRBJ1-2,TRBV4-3,TGCGCCAGCAGCCAAGGGGAAGACAGGCCCTATGGCTACACCTTC,CASSQGEDRPYGYTF
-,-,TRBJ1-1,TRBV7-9,TGTGCCAGCAGTTCAGATAAACCACAGGGTCGCGCTGAAGCTTTCTTT,CASSSDKPQGRAEAFF